This T cell receptor beta chain was observed in a study of CD8 T cells in ankylosing spondylitis. Quantitative molecular-barcoded 5'-RACE generated the TCR beta libraries. TCRdb ran MiXCR on the 5' RACE reads and lists one entry per CDR3 protein. The sample holds roughly 220,000 distinct CDR3 sequences; about 16% are singletons and the top ten take 42%. A note on this clonotype: Its antigen remains unidentified. An end of the junction does not agree with germline; a read error may underlie this.

Study findings and constraints: Characteristic, it appeared, of ankylosing spondylitis blood was a TCR beta motif of eight highly homologous variants.

The TCR sequence derives from a male donor with ankylosing spondylitis. Sequenced: blood, either unsorted or a sorted T cell fraction (not recorded which).

CDR3 in amino acids: CSVGTGPTENTGGLFF. Written as DNA, the CDR3 is TGCAGCGTCGGAACCGGGCCGACCGAAAACACCGGGGGGCTGTTTTTT. This chain uses TRBV29-1 with TRBJ2-2, with D tentatively TRBD2 (6 bases). There are 16 residues in the CDR3. CDR1 SQVTM and CDR2 ANQGSEA come from the germline V gene.